This T cell receptor (beta chain) originates from a study of regulatory T cells in long-lasting Graves disease. Per the germline V gene, CDR1 is DFQATT and CDR2 is SNEGSKA (reference sequence). V dropped 4 bases and J dropped 3 bases, with 18 bases sitting between them. CDR3 size: 16 residues. Note on this clonotype: Its target is unknown.

General study points: Persistent patients had more shared public clonotypes (about 2,700) than new patients (approximately 920).

Building the TCR beta libraries relied on iRepertoire HTBI primers, and CDR3 regions underwent Arm-PCR. Original handling: Samples collectively showed approximately 62 TRBV and approximately 15 TRBJ segments. Via MiXCR, TCRdb re-called the multiplex PCR reads, giving one row per CDR3 protein. The V and J calls reflect TCRdb's pipeline rather than the authors' work. Of 530,000 or so distinct CDR3 sequences in the sample, approximately 13% are singletons; the top ten hold roughly 10%. Described time point: newly diagnosed GD, antithyroid drugs for less than 3 months. After RNA was extracted from PBMCs, the TCR library was made from it. The sample also formed part of further work on T cells in Graves' hyperthyroidism and ophthalmopathy. From that study: It was uncontrolled infection, other autoimmune disease, pregnancy or lactation that excluded patients. The HTBI primer set served for first-round RT-PCR of the TCR CDR3.

The sequence was collected from a man aged 25 to 40 with Graves disease. J is TRBJ2-2 and V is TRBV20-1, with D possibly TRBD2 on 6 matching bases. The sequencing used peripheral blood mononuclear cells (PBMCs), collected at new diagnosis, from a patient treated with antithyroid drugs. CDR3 in DNA: TGCAGTGCTACGTTGGGGGGTTCACTGGACACCGGGGAGCTGTTTTTT. Its protein product is CSATLGGSLDTGELFF.